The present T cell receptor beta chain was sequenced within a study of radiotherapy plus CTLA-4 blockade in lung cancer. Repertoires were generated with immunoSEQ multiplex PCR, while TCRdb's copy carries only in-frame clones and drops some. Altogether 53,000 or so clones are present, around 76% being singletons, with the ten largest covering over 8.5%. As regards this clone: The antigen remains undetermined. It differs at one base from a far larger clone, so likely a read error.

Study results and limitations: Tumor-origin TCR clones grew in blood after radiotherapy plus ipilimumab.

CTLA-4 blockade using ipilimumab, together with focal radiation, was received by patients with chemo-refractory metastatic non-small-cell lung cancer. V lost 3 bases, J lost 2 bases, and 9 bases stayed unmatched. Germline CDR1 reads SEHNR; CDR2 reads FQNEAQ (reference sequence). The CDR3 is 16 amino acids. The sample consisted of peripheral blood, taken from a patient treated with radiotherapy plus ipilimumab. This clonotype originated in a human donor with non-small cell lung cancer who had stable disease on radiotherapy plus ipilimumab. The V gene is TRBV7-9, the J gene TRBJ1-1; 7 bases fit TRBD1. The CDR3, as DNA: TGTGCCAGCAGCTTGGTTGCAGGGGGGACTAACACTGAAGCTTTCTTT. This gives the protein CASSLVAGGTNTEAFF.